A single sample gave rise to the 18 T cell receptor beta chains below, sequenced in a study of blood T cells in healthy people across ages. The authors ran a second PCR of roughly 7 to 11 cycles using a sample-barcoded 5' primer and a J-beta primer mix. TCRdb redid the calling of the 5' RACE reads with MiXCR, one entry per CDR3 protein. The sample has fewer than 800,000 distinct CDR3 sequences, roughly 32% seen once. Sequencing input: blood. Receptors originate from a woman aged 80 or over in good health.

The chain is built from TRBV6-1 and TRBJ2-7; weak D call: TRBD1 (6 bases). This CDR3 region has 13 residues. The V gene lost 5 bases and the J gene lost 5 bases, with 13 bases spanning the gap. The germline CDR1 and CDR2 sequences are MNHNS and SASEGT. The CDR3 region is CASSPWGQDEQYF. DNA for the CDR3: TGTGCCAGCAGTCCATGGGGACAAGACGAGCAGTACTTC.

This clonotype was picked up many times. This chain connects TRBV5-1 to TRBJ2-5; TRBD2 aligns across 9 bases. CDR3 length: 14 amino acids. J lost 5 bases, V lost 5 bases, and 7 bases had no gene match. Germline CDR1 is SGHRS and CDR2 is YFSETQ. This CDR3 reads CASSLSGGLETQYF. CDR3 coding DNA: TGCGCCAGCAGTCTTAGCGGGGGATTGGAGACCCAGTACTTC. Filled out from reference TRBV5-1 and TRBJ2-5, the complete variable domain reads KAGVTQTPRYLIKTRGQQVTLSCSPISGHRSVSWYQQTPGQGLQFLFEYFSETQRNKGNFPGRFSGRQFSNSRSEMNVSTLELGDSALYLCASSLSGGLETQYFGPGTRLLVL.

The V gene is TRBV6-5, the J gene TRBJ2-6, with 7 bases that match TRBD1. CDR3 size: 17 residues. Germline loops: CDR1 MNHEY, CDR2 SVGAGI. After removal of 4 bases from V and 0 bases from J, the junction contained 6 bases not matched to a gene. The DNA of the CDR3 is TGTGCCAGCAGTTCTGGGACAGTGAGCTCTGGGGCCAACGTCCTGACTTTC. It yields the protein CASSSGTVSSGANVLTF.

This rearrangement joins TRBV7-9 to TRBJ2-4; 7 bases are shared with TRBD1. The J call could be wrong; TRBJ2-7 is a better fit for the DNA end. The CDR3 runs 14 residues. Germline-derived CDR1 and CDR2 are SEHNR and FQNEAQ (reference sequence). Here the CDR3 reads CASSIRTGAYEQYF. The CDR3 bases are TGTGCCAGCAGCATCAGGACAGGAGCCTACGAGCAGTACTTC.

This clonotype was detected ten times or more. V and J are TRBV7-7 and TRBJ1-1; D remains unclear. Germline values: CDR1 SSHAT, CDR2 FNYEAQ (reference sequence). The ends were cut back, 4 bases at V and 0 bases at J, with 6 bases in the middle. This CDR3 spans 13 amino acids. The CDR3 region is CASSSHLNTEAFF. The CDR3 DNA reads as TGTGCCAGCAGCTCACACCTGAACACTGAAGCTTTCTTT.

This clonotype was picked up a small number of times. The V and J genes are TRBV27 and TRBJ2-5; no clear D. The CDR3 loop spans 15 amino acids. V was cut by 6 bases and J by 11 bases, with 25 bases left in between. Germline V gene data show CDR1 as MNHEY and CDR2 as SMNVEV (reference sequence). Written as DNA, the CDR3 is TGTGCCAGCAGCCACGGCGTGGTTATTGGGTATGAGCAGTACTTC. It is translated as CASSHGVVIGYEQYF.

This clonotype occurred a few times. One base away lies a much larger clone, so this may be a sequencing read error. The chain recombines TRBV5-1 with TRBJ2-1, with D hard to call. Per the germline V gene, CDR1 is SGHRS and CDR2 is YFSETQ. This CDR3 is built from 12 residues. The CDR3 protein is CASSLAINGQFF. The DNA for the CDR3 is TGCGCCAGCAGCTTGGCTATCAATGGGCAGTTCTTC.

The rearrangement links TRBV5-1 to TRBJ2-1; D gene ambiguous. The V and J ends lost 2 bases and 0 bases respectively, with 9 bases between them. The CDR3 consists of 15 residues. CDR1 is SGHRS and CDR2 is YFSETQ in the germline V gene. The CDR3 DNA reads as TGCGCCAGCAGCTTTGACCTTAGCTCCTACAATGAGCAGTTCTTC. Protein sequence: CASSFDLSSYNEQFF.

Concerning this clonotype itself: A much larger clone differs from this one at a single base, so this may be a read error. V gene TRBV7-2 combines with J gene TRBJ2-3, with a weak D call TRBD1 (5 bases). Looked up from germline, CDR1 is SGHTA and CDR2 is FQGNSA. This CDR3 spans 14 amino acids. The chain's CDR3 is CVSNSPQVTDTQYF. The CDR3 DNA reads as TGTGTCAGCAACAGCCCACAGGTCACAGATACGCAGTATTTT.

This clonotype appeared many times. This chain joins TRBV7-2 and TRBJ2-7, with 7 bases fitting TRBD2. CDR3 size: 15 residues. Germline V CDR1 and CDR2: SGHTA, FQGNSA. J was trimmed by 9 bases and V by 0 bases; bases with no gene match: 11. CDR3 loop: CASSLAASGVLGQYF. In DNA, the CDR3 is TGTGCCAGCAGCTTAGCGGCTAGCGGTGTACTTGGGCAGTACTTC.

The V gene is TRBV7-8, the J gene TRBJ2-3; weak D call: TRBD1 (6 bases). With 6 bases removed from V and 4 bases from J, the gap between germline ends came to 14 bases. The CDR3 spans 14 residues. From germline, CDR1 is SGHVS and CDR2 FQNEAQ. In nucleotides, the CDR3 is TGTGCCAGCAGTCGAACAGGGAGCGCAGATACGCAGTATTTT. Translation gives CASSRTGSADTQYF. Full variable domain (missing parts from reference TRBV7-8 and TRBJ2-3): GAGVSQSPRYKVAKRGQDVALRCDPISGHVSLFWYQQALGQGPEFLTYFQNEAQLDKSGLPSDRFFAERPEGSVSTLKIQRTQQEDSAVYLCASSRTGSADTQYFGPGTRLTVL.

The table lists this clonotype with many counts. The CDR3 DNA reads TGTGCCAGCAGCTTACAGGGGGGGAACTATGGCTACACCTTC. As protein: CASSLQGGNYGYTF. The chain carries TRBV28 and TRBJ1-2, with 8 bases aligning to TRBD1. Losses at the gene ends were 6 bases for V and 2 bases for J; bases not matched to a gene: 5. The CDR3 spans 14 residues. Germline V gene lookup returns CDR1 MDHEN and CDR2 SYDVKM.

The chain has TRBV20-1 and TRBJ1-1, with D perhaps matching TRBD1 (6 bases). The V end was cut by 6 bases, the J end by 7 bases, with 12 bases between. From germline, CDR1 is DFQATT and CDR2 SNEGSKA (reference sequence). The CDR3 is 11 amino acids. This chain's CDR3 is CSAWTAFEAFF. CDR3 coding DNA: TGCAGTGCCTGGACAGCCTTTGAAGCTTTCTTT.

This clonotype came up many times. For the CDR3, the DNA is TGTGCCACCAGCGAACAGGGAGGTGAGCAGTTCTTC. Its protein is CATSEQGGEQFF. V usage is TRBV24-1 and J usage is TRBJ2-1, with D possibly called TRBD1 or TRBD2 (6 bases each). The V end was cut by 7 bases, the J end by 9 bases, with 12 bases between. This CDR3 spans 12 amino acids. Germline values: CDR1 KGHDR, CDR2 SFDVKD.

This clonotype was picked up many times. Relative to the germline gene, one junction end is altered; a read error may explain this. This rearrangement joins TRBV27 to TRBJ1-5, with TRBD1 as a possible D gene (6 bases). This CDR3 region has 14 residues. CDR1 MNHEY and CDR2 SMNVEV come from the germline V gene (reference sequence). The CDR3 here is CASSLSGGNQPQHF. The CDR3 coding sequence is TGTGCCAGCAGCTTATCAGGGGGCAATCAGCCCCAGCATTTT.

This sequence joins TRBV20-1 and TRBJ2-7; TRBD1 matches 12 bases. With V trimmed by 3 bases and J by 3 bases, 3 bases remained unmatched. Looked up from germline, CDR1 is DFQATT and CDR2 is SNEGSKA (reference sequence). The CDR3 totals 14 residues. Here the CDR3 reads CSASGDRGLYEQYF. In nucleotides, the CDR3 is TGCAGTGCTAGTGGGGACAGGGGGCTCTACGAGCAGTACTTC.

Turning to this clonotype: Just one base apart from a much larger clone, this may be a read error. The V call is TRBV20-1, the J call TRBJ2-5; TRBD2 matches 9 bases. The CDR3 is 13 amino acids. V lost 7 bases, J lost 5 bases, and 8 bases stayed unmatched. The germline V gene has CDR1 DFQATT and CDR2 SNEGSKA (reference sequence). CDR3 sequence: CSGPGLAAETQYF. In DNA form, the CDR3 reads TGCAGTGGCCCGGGACTAGCAGCGGAGACCCAGTACTTC.

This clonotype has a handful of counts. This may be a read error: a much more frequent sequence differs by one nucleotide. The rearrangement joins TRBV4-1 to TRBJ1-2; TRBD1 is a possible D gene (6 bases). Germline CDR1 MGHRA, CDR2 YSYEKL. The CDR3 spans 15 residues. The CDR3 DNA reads TGCGCCAGCAACCAAGGGGATACAGGGAATTCTGGCTACACCTTC. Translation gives CASNQGDTGNSGYTF.